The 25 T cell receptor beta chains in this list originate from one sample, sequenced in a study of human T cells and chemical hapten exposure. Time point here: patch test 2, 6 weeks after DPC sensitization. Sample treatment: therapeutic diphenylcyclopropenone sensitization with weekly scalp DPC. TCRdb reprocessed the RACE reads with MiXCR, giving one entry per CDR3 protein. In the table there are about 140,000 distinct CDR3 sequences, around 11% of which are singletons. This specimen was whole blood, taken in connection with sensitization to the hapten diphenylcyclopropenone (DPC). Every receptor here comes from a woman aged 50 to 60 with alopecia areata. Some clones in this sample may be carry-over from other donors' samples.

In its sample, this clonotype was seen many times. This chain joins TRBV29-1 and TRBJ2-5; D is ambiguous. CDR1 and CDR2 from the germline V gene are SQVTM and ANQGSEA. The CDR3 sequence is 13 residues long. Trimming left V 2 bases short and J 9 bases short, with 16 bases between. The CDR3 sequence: CSVETVLPGAQYF. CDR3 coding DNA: TGCAGCGTTGAAACGGTATTGCCTGGGGCCCAGTACTTC. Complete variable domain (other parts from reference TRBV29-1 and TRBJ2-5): SAVISQKPSRDICQRGTSLTIQCQVDSQVTMMFWYRQQPGQSLTLIATANQGSEATYESGFVIDKFPISRPNLTFSTLTVSNMSPEDSSIYLCSVETVLPGAQYFGPGTRLLVL.

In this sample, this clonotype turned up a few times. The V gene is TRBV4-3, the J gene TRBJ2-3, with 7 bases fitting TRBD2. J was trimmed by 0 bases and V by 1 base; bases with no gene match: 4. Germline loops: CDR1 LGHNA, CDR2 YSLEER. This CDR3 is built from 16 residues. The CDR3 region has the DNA TGCGCCAGCAGCCAAGCGGGAGGTCTCAGCACAGATACGCAGTATTTT. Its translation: CASSQAGGLSTDTQYF.

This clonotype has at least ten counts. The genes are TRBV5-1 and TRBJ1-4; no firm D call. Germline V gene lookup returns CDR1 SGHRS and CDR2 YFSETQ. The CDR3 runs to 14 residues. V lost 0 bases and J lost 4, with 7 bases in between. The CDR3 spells CASSLGGVNEKLFF. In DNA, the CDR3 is TGCGCCAGCAGCTTGGGAGGCGTTAATGAAAAACTGTTTTTT.

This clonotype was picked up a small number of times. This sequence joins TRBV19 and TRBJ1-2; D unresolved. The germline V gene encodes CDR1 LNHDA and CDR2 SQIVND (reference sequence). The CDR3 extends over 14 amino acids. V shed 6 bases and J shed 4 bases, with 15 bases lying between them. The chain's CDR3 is CASSYQEGRYGYTF. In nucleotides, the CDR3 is TGTGCCAGTAGCTACCAGGAGGGCCGCTATGGCTACACCTTC.

CDR3 region: CASGLGQATYNEQFF. The CDR3 DNA reads TGTGCTAGTGGTTTAGGACAGGCGACCTACAATGAGCAGTTCTTC. The chain has TRBV12-5 and TRBJ2-1; 7 bases fit TRBD1. The CDR3 runs 15 residues. J lost 2 bases, V lost 3 bases, and 4 bases had no gene match. Germline-derived CDR1 and CDR2 are LGHNT and FRNRAP.

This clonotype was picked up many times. CDR3: CASSSMGQRSLYNEQFF. Here the CDR3 DNA reads TGTGCCAGCAGCTCTATGGGCCAGCGGAGCCTCTACAATGAGCAGTTCTTC. The chain joins TRBV7-9 to TRBJ2-1; weak D call: TRBD2 (5 bases). CDR3 length equals 17 residues. Germline CDR1 and CDR2: SEHNR and FQNEAQ (reference sequence). Trimming shortened V by 4 bases and J by 3 bases, and 19 bases separated the two germline ends.

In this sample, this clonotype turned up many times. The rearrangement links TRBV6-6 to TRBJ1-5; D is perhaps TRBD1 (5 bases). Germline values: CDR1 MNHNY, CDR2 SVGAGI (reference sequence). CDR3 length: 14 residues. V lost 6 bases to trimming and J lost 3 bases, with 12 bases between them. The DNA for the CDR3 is TGTGCCAGCAGGGAGGGACGGTCCAATCAGCCCCAGCATTTT. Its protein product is CASREGRSNQPQHF.

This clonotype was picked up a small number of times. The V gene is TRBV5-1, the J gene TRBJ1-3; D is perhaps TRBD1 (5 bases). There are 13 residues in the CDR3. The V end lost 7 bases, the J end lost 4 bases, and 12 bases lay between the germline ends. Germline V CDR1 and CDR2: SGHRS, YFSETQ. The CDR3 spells CASARDVGNTIYF. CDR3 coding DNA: TGCGCCAGCGCAAGGGACGTAGGAAACACCATATATTTT.

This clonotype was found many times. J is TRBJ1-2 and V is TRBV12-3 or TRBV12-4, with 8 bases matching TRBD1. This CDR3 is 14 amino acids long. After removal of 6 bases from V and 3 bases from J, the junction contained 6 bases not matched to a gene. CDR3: CASRDRDRDYGYTF. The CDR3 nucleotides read TGTGCCAGCAGGGACAGGGACCGGGACTATGGCTACACCTTC.

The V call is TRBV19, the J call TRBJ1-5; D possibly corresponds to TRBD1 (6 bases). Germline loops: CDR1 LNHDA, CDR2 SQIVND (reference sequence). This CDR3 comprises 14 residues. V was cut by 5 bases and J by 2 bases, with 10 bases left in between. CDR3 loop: CASSGGAGNQPQHF. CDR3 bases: TGTGCCAGTAGTGGGGGGGCTGGCAATCAGCCCCAGCATTTT.

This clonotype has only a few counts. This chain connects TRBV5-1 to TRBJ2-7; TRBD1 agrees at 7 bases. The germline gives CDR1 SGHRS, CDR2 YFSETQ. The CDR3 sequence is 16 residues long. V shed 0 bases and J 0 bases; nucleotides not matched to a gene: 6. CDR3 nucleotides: TGCGCCAGCAGCTTGGCCGTAGGACAGGTCTCCTACGAGCAGTACTTC. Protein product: CASSLAVGQVSYEQYF.

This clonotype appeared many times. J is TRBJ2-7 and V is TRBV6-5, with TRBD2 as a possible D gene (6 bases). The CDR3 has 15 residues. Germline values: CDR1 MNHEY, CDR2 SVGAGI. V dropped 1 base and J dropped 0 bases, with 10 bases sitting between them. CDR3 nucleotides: TGTGCCAGCAGTTACTTGCAGCGGGCCTCCTACGAGCAGTACTTC. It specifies CASSYLQRASYEQYF.

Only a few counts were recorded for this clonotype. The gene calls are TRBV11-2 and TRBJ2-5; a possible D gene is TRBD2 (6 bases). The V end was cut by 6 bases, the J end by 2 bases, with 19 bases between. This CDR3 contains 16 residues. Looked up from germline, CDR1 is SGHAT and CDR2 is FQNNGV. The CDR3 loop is CASSQMMGGPQETQYF. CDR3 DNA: TGTGCCAGCAGTCAAATGATGGGGGGACCACAAGAGACCCAGTACTTC.

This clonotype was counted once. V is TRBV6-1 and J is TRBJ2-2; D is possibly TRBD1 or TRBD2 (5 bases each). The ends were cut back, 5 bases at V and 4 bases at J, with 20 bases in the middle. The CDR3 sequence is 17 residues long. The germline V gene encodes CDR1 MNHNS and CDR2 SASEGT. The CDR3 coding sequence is TGTGCCAGCAGTTACTCCTCGACGGGGCGATCCACCGGGGAGCTGTTTTTT. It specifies CASSYSSTGRSTGELFF.

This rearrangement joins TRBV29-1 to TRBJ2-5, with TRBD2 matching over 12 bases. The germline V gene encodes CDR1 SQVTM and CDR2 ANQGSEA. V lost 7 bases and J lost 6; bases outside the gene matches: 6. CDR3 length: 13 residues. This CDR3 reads CSAVRTSGKTQYF. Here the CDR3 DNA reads TGCAGCGCCGTAAGGACTAGCGGGAAGACCCAGTACTTC. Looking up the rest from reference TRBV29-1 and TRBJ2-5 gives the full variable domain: SAVISQKPSRDICQRGTSLTIQCQVDSQVTMMFWYRQQPGQSLTLIATANQGSEATYESGFVIDKFPISRPNLTFSTLTVSNMSPEDSSIYLCSAVRTSGKTQYFGPGTRLLVL.

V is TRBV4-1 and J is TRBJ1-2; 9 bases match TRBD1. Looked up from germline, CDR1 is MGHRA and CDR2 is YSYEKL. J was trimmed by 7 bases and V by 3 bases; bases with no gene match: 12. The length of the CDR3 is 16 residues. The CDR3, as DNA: TGCGCCAGCAGCCAGGAAGGTGGGACAGGGACTCGTGGCTACACCTTC. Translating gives CASSQEGGTGTRGYTF.

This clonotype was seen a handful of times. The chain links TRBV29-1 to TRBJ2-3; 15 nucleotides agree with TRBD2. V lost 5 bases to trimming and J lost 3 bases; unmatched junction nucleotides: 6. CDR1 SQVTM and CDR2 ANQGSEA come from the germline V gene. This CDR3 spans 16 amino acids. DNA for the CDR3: TGCAGCGTTACGGGACTAGCGGGAGGCCGAACAGATACGCAGTATTTT. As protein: CSVTGLAGGRTDTQYF.

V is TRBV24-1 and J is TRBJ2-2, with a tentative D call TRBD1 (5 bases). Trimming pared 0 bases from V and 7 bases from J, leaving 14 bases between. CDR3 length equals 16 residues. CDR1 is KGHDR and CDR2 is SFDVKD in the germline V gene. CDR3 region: CATSDLQAGKGGELFF. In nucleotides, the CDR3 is TGTGCCACCAGTGATTTGCAAGCAGGGAAGGGCGGGGAGCTGTTTTTT.

CDR3 sequence reads: CASRPGTGQNEQYF. Written as DNA, the CDR3 is TGTGCCAGCAGACCCGGGACAGGGCAAAACGAGCAGTACTTC. The chain combines TRBV6-2 or TRBV6-3 with TRBJ2-7, with 9 nucleotides matching TRBD1. The trim removed 6 bases at V and 5 bases at J, leaving 8 bases unmatched. This CDR3 comprises 14 residues. The V gene's germline CDR1 is MNHEY and CDR2 SVGEGT.

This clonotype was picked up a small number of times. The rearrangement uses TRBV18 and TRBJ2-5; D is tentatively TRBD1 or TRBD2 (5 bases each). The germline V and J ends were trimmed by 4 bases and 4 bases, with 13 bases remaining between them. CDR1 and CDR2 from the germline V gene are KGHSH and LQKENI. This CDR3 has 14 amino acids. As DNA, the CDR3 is TGTGCCAGCTCACGAGGGACCTCGGTAGAGACCCAGTACTTC. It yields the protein CASSRGTSVETQYF.

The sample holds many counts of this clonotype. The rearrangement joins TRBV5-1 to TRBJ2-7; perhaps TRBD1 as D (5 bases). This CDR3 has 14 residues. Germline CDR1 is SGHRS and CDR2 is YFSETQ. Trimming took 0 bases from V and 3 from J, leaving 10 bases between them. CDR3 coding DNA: TGCGCCAGCAGCTTGGTCCCTCAGGGCTACGAGCAGTACTTC. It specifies CASSLVPQGYEQYF. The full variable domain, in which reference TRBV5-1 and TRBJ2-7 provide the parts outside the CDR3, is KAGVTQTPRYLIKTRGQQVTLSCSPISGHRSVSWYQQTPGQGLQFLFEYFSETQRNKGNFPGRFSGRQFSNSRSEMNVSTLELGDSALYLCASSLVPQGYEQYFGPGTRLTVT.

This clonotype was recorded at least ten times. The CDR3 DNA is TGTGCCAGCAGTGTCCGGGTGCCCTATGAGCAGTTCTTC. Translation: CASSVRVPYEQFF. This chain connects TRBV12-3 or TRBV12-4 to TRBJ2-1; D is uncertain. The CDR3 has 13 amino acids. V was trimmed by 5 bases and J by 8 bases, leaving 13 bases between them.

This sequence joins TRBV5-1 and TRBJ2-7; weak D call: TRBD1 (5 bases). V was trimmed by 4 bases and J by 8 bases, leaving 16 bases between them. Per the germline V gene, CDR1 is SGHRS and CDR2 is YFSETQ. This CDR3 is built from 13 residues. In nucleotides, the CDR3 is TGCGCCAGCAGCCGAGACAGTTCTGGAAAGCAGTACTTC. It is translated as CASSRDSSGKQYF.

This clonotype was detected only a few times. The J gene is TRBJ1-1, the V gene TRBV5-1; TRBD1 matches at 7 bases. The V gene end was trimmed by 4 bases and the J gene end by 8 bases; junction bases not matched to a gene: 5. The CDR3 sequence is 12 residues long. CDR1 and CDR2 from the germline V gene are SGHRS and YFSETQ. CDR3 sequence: CASSPPGQEAFF. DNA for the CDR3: TGCGCCAGCAGCCCCCCGGGACAGGAAGCTTTCTTT. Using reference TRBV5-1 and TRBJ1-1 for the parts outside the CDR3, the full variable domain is KAGVTQTPRYLIKTRGQQVTLSCSPISGHRSVSWYQQTPGQGLQFLFEYFSETQRNKGNFPGRFSGRQFSNSRSEMNVSTLELGDSALYLCASSPPGQEAFFGQGTRLTVV.

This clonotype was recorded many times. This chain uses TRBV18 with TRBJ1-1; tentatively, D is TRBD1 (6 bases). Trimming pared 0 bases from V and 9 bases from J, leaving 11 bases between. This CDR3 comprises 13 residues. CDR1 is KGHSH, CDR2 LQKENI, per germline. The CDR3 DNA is TGTGCCAGCTCACCACCGGGGGACAACCAAGCTTTCTTT. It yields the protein CASSPPGDNQAFF. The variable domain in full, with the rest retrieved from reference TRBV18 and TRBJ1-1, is NAGVMQNPRHLVRRRGQEARLRCSPMKGHSHVYWYRQLPEEGLKFMVYLQKENIIDESGMPKERFSAEFPKEGPSILRIQQVVRGDSAAYFCASSPPGDNQAFFGQGTRLTVV.